Below are 16 T cell receptor beta chains sequenced from a single sample in a study of T cells in Graves' hyperthyroidism and ophthalmopathy. TCR beta CDR3 regions were amplified from RNA transcripts. During a first-round RT-PCR of the TCR CDR3, the HTBI primer set was used. TCRdb re-derived calls from the multiplex PCR reads in MiXCR, one entry per CDR3 protein. This table has 450,000 to 550,000 distinct CDR3 sequences, roughly a quarter appearing once. The sample comprised blood. All receptors come from a woman aged 25 to 39 with Graves' ophthalmopathy.

J is TRBJ2-7 and V is TRBV7-9; a weak D match, TRBD2 (7 bases). The germline V and J ends were trimmed by 5 bases and 2 bases, with 22 bases remaining between them. CDR1 and CDR2 (germline): SEHNR, FQNEAQ (reference sequence). There are 17 residues in the CDR3. CDR3 coding DNA: TGTGCCAGCAGCATCCCCCGGGGAGGGGGATCCCCCTACGAGCAGTACTTC. It encodes CASSIPRGGGSPYEQYF.

In this sample, this clonotype turned up many times. J is TRBJ1-1 and V is TRBV20-1; possibly TRBD1 for D (5 bases). This CDR3 spans 15 amino acids. Germline V gives CDR1 DFQATT, CDR2 SNEGSKA (reference sequence). V lost 5 bases to trimming and J lost 4 bases, with 20 bases between them. The CDR3 loop reads CSARARVIGGTEAFF. The CDR3 region has the DNA TGCAGTGCTCGGGCCAGGGTTATCGGCGGCACTGAAGCTTTCTTT.

The chain is built from TRBV2 and TRBJ2-5; D not resolved. This CDR3 contains 13 residues. The germline CDR1 and CDR2 sequences are SNHLY and FYNNEI. V was shortened by 4 bases and J by 1 base, with 7 bases between the two germline ends. As DNA, the CDR3 is TGTGCCAGCAGTGCGGGTCGCCAAGAGACCCAGTACTTC. This sequence encodes CASSAGRQETQYF.

This clonotype showed up many times. The chain carries TRBV19 and TRBJ1-2, with no clear D. Trimming took off 3 bases at V and 4 bases at J, with 9 bases between the two ends. Germline CDR1 and CDR2: LNHDA and SQIVND (reference sequence). This CDR3 is built from 13 residues. The CDR3 reads CASSIGRPYGYTF. The CDR3 nucleotides read TGTGCCAGTAGTATCGGCCGGCCCTATGGCTACACCTTC.

This clonotype was found many times. The J gene is TRBJ2-5, the V gene TRBV6-2 or TRBV6-3; TRBD2 agrees at 10 bases. The CDR3 length is 15 residues. The V gene's germline CDR1 is MNHEY and CDR2 SVGEGT. The V segment lost 5 bases and the J segment 2 bases; nucleotides outside the gene matches: 5. CDR3 protein: CASSAPLAGQETQYF. The CDR3 DNA reads as TGTGCCAGCAGTGCCCCACTAGCGGGGCAAGAGACCCAGTACTTC.

The chain is built from TRBV3-1 and TRBJ2-7; D not resolved. This CDR3 spans 15 amino acids. Germline V gene lookup returns CDR1 LGHDT and CDR2 YNNKEL (reference sequence). Between the trimmed V and J ends, which lost 1 base and 0 bases, there was a span of 10 bases. The CDR3 reads CASSQVAASSYEQYF. The CDR3 DNA is TGTGCCAGCAGCCAAGTTGCCGCGAGCTCCTACGAGCAGTACTTC.

There are many counts of this clonotype. J is TRBJ1-2 and V is TRBV28; D is unresolved. The CDR3 loop spans 11 amino acids. Germline loops: CDR1 MDHEN, CDR2 SYDVKM. The CDR3 is CASGDTYGYTF. DNA for the CDR3: TGTGCTTCCGGCGACACCTATGGCTACACCTTC.

The rearrangement uses TRBV6-1 and TRBJ2-7; D could derive from TRBD1 or TRBD2 (5 bases each). The CDR3 spans 16 residues. Germline V CDR1 and CDR2: MNHNS, SASEGT. Trimming removed 6 bases at V and 2 bases at J, with 20 bases between. CDR3 nucleotides: TGTGCCAGCAGCTTCCGAGGCGGTCAGGGAGCCTACGAGCAGTACTTC. Translating it yields CASSFRGGQGAYEQYF.

This clonotype was observed many times. This chain connects TRBV7-9 to TRBJ2-7, with D uncertain. Germline CDR1 and CDR2: SEHNR and FQNEAQ (reference sequence). The ends were cut back, 3 bases at V and 4 bases at J, with 7 bases in the middle. This CDR3 region has 12 residues. In DNA form, the CDR3 reads TGTGCCAGCAGCTTTCCAGATTACGAGCAGTACTTC. It encodes CASSFPDYEQYF.

The chain carries TRBV11-3 and TRBJ2-3; weak D call: TRBD2 (6 bases). The length of the CDR3 is 13 residues. CDR1 SGHNT and CDR2 YENEEA come from the germline V gene. Trimming took off 5 bases at V and 5 bases at J, with 11 bases between the two ends. CDR3 sequence (DNA): TGTGCCAGCAGCCCCGGAGCGGGAGATACGCAGTATTTT. This translates into CASSPGAGDTQYF.

This clonotype occurred many times. The V and J genes are TRBV7-8 and TRBJ1-5; D gene uncertain. Trimming cost V 5 bases and J 2 bases, with 13 bases left between them. Looked up from germline, CDR1 is SGHVS and CDR2 is FQNEAQ. The CDR3 runs 15 residues. CDR3 nucleotide sequence: TGTGCCAGCAGCCGTCGTTTAGGTGGCAATCAGCCCCAGCATTTT. It is translated as CASSRRLGGNQPQHF.

In this sample, this clonotype turned up many times. This rearrangement joins TRBV20-1 to TRBJ2-7, with D hard to call. CDR3 length equals 13 residues. V was clipped by 2 bases and J by 3 bases, with 11 bases between them. Looked up from germline, CDR1 is DFQATT and CDR2 is SNEGSKA (reference sequence). The CDR3 DNA sequence: TGCAGTGCTAGATCCCCGTACTTCTACGAGCAGTACTTC. This codes for CSARSPYFYEQYF.

This clonotype was detected many times. The V gene is TRBV19, the J gene TRBJ2-7; D gene uncertain. V was clipped by 3 bases and J by 0 bases, with 12 bases between them. Germline assignment: CDR1 LNHDA and CDR2 SQIVND (reference sequence). The CDR3 consists of 15 residues. This chain's CDR3 is CASSMGRVLSYEQYF. The CDR3 region has the DNA TGTGCCAGTAGTATGGGTAGGGTCCTCTCCTACGAGCAGTACTTC.

In this sample, this clonotype turned up many times. V gene TRBV28 combines with J gene TRBJ1-5; no clear D. Trimming pared 6 bases from V and 3 bases from J, leaving 12 bases between. CDR3 length: 14 residues. Germline V gene sequence: CDR1 MDHEN, CDR2 SYDVKM. CDR3 residues: CASRPRQFNQPQHF. CDR3 in DNA: TGTGCCAGCAGACCCCGGCAGTTCAATCAGCCCCAGCATTTT.

Many counts were recorded for this clonotype. The J gene is TRBJ1-2, the V gene TRBV6-2 or TRBV6-3; D is uncertain. The germline V and J ends were trimmed by 6 bases and 2 bases, with 4 bases remaining between them. Per the germline V gene, CDR1 is MNHEY and CDR2 is SVGEGT. This CDR3 is built from 11 residues. CDR3 protein: CASRVNYGYTF. CDR3 in DNA: TGTGCCAGCAGGGTAAACTATGGCTACACCTTC.

This clonotype was observed at least ten times. The J gene is TRBJ1-1, the V gene TRBV3-1, with 9 nucleotides matching TRBD1. V lost 6 bases, J lost 6 bases, and 20 bases stayed unmatched. CDR3 length equals 18 residues. Looked up from germline, CDR1 is LGHDT and CDR2 is YNNKEL (reference sequence). CDR3 nucleotides: TGTGCCAGCAGTCCCGGGACAGGGCGAGGAGGTGGCAAGGCTGAAGCTTTCTTT. Protein: CASSPGTGRGGGKAEAFF.